These 11 T cell receptor beta chains originate from one sample sequenced in a study of cytomegalovirus exposure and HLA in healthy donors. The PCR ran on 60 Vbeta and 13 Jbeta primers. Produced via immunoSEQ multiplex PCR; TCRdb's table is partial and in-frame only. The table has about 140,000 clones, about 70% seen once. Sequencing used PBMCs. The source of these receptors is a middle-aged woman in good health and CMV-seronegative.

This clone came up a few times. V is TRBV6-5 and J is TRBJ1-4, with D possibly being TRBD1 (6 bases). Germline assignment: CDR1 MNHEY and CDR2 SVGAGI. V was shortened by 5 bases and J by 0 bases, with 7 bases between the two germline ends. The length of the CDR3 is 14 residues. CDR3: CASSTGSTNEKLFF. Here the CDR3 DNA reads TGTGCCAGCAGTACAGGGTCAACTAATGAAAAACTGTTTTTT.

This clone was detected only once. The DNA of the CDR3 is TGCGCCAGCAGCTTGGCGGCACCCGCCGGGGGGAACTATGGCTACACCTTC. Its translation is CASSLAAPAGGNYGYTF. The V call is TRBV5-1, the J call TRBJ1-2; D possibly corresponds to TRBD1 (5 bases). The V and J ends lost 0 bases and 2 bases respectively, with 17 bases between them. From germline, CDR1 is SGHRS and CDR2 YFSETQ. The CDR3 loop spans 17 amino acids.

The chain recombines TRBV6-5 with TRBJ2-1; tentative D call: TRBD2 (7 bases). The CDR3 runs 14 residues. V was pared by 11 bases and J by 4 bases, with 18 bases between. CDR1 is MNHEY, CDR2 SVGAGI, per germline. DNA of the CDR3: TGTGCCTCTCATAGGGGGGGGGATTACAATGAGCAGTTCTTC. Protein product: CASHRGGDYNEQFF.

The chain is built from TRBV11-3 and TRBJ2-3, with TRBD2 matching 7 bases. The CDR3 is 13 amino acids. J gave up 6 bases and V 1 base, and 1 base lay outside the gene matches. The germline V gene has CDR1 SGHNT and CDR2 YENEEA. The CDR3 here is CASSLVGGDTQYF. CDR3 nucleotides: TGTGCCAGCAGCTTAGTCGGGGGGGATACGCAGTATTTT. The whole variable domain, remainder taken from reference TRBV11-3 and TRBJ2-3, is EAGVVQSPRYKIIEKKQPVAFWCNPISGHNTLYWYLQNLGQGPELLIRYENEEAVDDSQLPKDRFSAERLKGVDSTLKIQPAELGDSAVYLCASSLVGGDTQYFGPGTRLTVL.

The chain couples TRBV5-1 to TRBJ1-4, with D perhaps matching TRBD1 (6 bases). This CDR3 is 15 amino acids long. Germline values: CDR1 SGHRS, CDR2 YFSETQ. Trimming shortened V by 0 bases and J by 2 bases, and 8 bases separated the two germline ends. As DNA, the CDR3 is TGCGCCAGCAGCTTGGCCCAGGGGACTAATGAAAAACTGTTTTTT. Translating gives CASSLAQGTNEKLFF.

The chain uses TRBV7-6 and TRBJ1-1; 9 bases are a match to TRBD1. The J segment lost 8 bases and the V segment lost 0 bases, leaving 1 base of the junction unmatched. This CDR3 spans 13 amino acids. Per the germline V gene, CDR1 is SGHVS and CDR2 is FNYEAQ. The CDR3 DNA reads as TGTGCCAGCAGCTTAGCCGGGACAGGGGAAGCTTTCTTT. Protein product: CASSLAGTGEAFF.

This clone occurred once. This chain links TRBV5-1 with TRBJ2-1; 12 nucleotides line up with TRBD2. This CDR3 has 16 residues. Germline lookup yields CDR1 SGHRS and CDR2 YFSETQ. The junction had 6 bases not matched to a gene; V was cut back by 2 bases and J by 6 bases. CDR3 DNA: TGCGCCAGCAGCTTTGATGGACTAGCGGGATCCAATGAGCAGTTCTTC. Amino acid sequence: CASSFDGLAGSNEQFF.

This chain uses TRBV6-6 with TRBJ2-5, with a weak D call TRBD2 (6 bases). The J call may be incorrect, as the DNA end agrees better with TRBJ2-7. CDR3 size: 16 residues. Germline loops: CDR1 MNHNY, CDR2 SVGAGI (reference sequence). The CDR3 sequence: CASSYLLLAPPYEQYF. CDR3 in DNA: TGTGCCAGCAGTTACTTGCTTCTAGCGCCACCCTACGAGCAGTACTTC.

This clone appeared a few times. The genes are TRBV4-1 and TRBJ2-2, with D maybe TRBD2 (5 bases). Per germline, CDR1 MGHRA and CDR2 YSYEKL. The ends were cut back, 1 base at V and 9 bases at J, with 15 bases in the middle. The CDR3 covers 15 residues. CDR3 in amino acids: CASSQVGEIYRELFF. CDR3 sequence (DNA): TGCGCCAGCAGCCAAGTCGGGGAGATCTACCGGGAGCTGTTTTTT.

This clone occurred a few times. The chain is built from TRBV20-1 and TRBJ2-5, with D possibly matching TRBD2 (6 bases). CDR3 length: 11 residues. The V gene's germline CDR1 is DFQATT and CDR2 SNEGSKA (reference sequence). V lost 5 bases and J lost 4, with 8 bases in between. In nucleotides, the CDR3 is TGCAGTGCTTTGGGGGGAGAGACCCAGTACTTC. It specifies CSALGGETQYF.

This chain links TRBV5-4 with TRBJ1-1, with 7 bases aligning to TRBD1. This CDR3 region has 15 residues. V dropped 0 bases and J dropped 1; count of bases not matched to a gene: 3. Per the germline V gene, CDR1 is SGHNT and CDR2 is YYREEE (reference sequence). CDR3 DNA sequence: TGTGCCAGCAGCTTGGACAGGGGATGGAACACTGAAGCTTTCTTT. This translates into CASSLDRGWNTEAFF. Variable domain in full (rest from reference TRBV5-4 and TRBJ1-1): ETGVTQSPTHLIKTRGQQVTLRCSSQSGHNTVSWYQQALGQGPQFIFQYYREEENGRGNFPPRFSGLQFPNYSSELNVNALELDDSALYLCASSLDRGWNTEAFFGQGTRLTVV.